This passage covers 11 T cell receptor beta chains from one sample sequenced in a study of post-analysis software for immune sequencing data (dated by TCRdb to about 2015). Points the paper makes about the study in general: Patients showed significantly higher frequencies than controls for five TRBV segments, among them TRBV5-6, TRBV5-1 and TRBV20-1.

Library creation used PCR. This sample was sequenced with an Illumina HiSeq 2500. To reduce PCR and sequencing biases, unique molecular identifiers were built into the TCR beta cDNA libraries. The public reads were run again by TCRdb, first through fastp at Q25 and then through MiXCR, and only productive beta chains were kept. Entries that share a CDR3 protein sequence are merged under the most common genes and DNA. The sample records fewer than 550,000 distinct CDR3 sequences, 34% of which are singletons. The ten largest make up under 7% of the sample. These receptors are not linked to any known antigen. Material for sequencing was blood. These TCRs come from a girl under 18 with multiple sclerosis.

This chain links TRBV11-2 with TRBJ2-7; 7 positions agree with TRBD1. The V segment lost 8 bases and the J segment 2 bases; nucleotides outside the gene matches: 9. The length of the CDR3 is 14 residues. From germline, CDR1 is SGHAT and CDR2 FQNNGV. Here the CDR3 reads CASGDRDLTYEQYF. The CDR3 DNA reads as TGTGCCAGCGGCGACAGGGATTTAACCTACGAGCAGTACTTC.

The rearrangement uses TRBV2 and TRBJ2-7; D might be TRBD2 (5 bases). The J call may be incorrect, as the DNA end agrees better with TRBJ2-4. Germline V gene data show CDR1 as SNHLY and CDR2 as FYNNEI. The CDR3 runs to 14 residues. This chain's CDR3 is CASTRGSPQNIQYF. In DNA, the CDR3 is TGTGCCAGCACCCGGGGTAGCCCGCAAAACATTCAGTACTTC.

The V and J genes are TRBV6-5 and TRBJ1-2; maybe TRBD1 (6 bases). The CDR3 is 13 residues long. Germline CDR1 MNHEY, CDR2 SVGAGI. Deletions cut 7 bases from V and 7 bases from J, with 16 bases between. The CDR3 DNA is TGTGCCAGCACTAGAACCCGGACAGCTGGCTACACCTTC. As protein: CASTRTRTAGYTF.

This clonotype was counted once. One base away lies a much larger clone, so this may be a sequencing read error. This chain connects TRBV29-1 to TRBJ2-1; D uncertain. CDR3 size: 10 residues. The ends were cut back, 4 bases at V and 8 bases at J, with 6 bases in the middle. Germline loops: CDR1 SQVTM, CDR2 ANQGSEA. For the CDR3, the DNA is TGCAGCGTTGGTGGGGATGAGCAGTTCTTC. Its protein product is CSVGGDEQFF.

Turning to this clonotype: Mismatch with germline at one junction end may stem from a read error. The CDR3 sequence is CAAQKTPQETQYF. The CDR3 DNA sequence: TGCGCCGCCCAAAAGACTCCTCAAGAGACCCAGTACTTC. V and J are TRBV10-3 and TRBJ2-5; D is unclear. This CDR3 is 13 amino acids long. CDR1 is ENHRY, CDR2 SYGVKD, per germline.

The chain carries TRBV6-4 and TRBJ2-3; 9 nucleotides line up with TRBD2. V trimming: 6 bases; J trimming: 11 bases; junction bases outside the gene matches: 18. This CDR3 has 16 amino acids. Per germline, CDR1 MRHNA and CDR2 SNTAGT. CDR3 in amino acids: CASSRVAGANLREQYF. The CDR3 DNA sequence: TGTGCCAGCAGCAGAGTAGCGGGGGCCAACCTCCGGGAGCAGTATTTT.

This clonotype was recorded a few times. The chain links TRBV7-9 to TRBJ2-3; 8 nucleotides agree with TRBD2. Germline CDR1 reads SEHNR; CDR2 reads FQNEAQ (reference sequence). The CDR3 consists of 17 residues. V trimming: 3 bases; J trimming: 3 bases; junction bases outside the gene matches: 11. This CDR3 reads CASSFGKGTRVTDTQYF. In DNA form, the CDR3 reads TGTGCCAGCAGCTTCGGAAAGGGGACTAGAGTAACAGATACGCAGTATTTT.

This clonotype has a handful of counts. The chain employs TRBV7-6 and TRBJ2-5; 9 bases are a match to TRBD2. Germline loops: CDR1 SGHVS, CDR2 FNYEAQ. The trim removed 4 bases at V and 2 bases at J, leaving 5 bases unmatched. The CDR3 consists of 15 residues. CDR3 protein: CASSSPGLAQETQYF. CDR3 in DNA: TGTGCCAGCAGCTCCCCCGGACTAGCGCAAGAGACCCAGTACTTC.

This clonotype came up many times. The rearrangement links TRBV7-9 to TRBJ1-2, with 8 bases that match TRBD1. CDR1 is SEHNR and CDR2 is FQNEAQ in the germline V gene (reference sequence). The V and J ends lost 2 bases and 6 bases, in that order; junction bases with no gene match: 8. This CDR3 has 15 amino acids. CDR3 protein: CASSLLTGGENGYTF. CDR3 nucleotide sequence: TGTGCCAGCAGCTTATTAACAGGGGGTGAAAATGGCTACACCTTC.

This clonotype was counted between two and nine times. This rearrangement joins TRBV18 to TRBJ1-2, with D unresolved. Germline V CDR1 and CDR2: KGHSH, LQKENI. The CDR3 spans 13 residues. The V and J ends lost 2 bases and 6 bases respectively, with 10 bases between them. The chain's CDR3 is CASSPLGRDGYTF. CDR3 bases: TGTGCCAGCTCACCATTAGGGAGGGATGGCTACACCTTC.

The rearrangement uses TRBV7-9 and TRBJ2-4; D might be TRBD1 or TRBD2, each matching 5 bases. Per the germline V gene, CDR1 is SEHNR and CDR2 is FQNEAQ (reference sequence). CDR3 length: 17 amino acids. The V and J ends lost 5 bases and 0 bases respectively, with 17 bases between them. The CDR3 DNA follows: TGTGCCAGCAGCCCAGAGGGACGCAGCCTAGCCAAAAACATTCAGTACTTC. Translated: CASSPEGRSLAKNIQYF.